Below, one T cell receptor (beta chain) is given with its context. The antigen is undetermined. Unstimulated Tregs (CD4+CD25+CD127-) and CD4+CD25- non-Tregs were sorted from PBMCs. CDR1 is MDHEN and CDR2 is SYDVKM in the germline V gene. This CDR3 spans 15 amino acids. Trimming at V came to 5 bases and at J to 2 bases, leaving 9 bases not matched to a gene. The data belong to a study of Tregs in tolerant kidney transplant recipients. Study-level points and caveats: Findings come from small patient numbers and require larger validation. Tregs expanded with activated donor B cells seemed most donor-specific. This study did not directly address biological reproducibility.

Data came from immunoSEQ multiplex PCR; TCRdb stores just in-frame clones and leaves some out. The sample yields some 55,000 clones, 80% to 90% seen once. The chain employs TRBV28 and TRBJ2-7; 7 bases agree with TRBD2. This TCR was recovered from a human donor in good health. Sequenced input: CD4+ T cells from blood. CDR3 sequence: CASSVTSGVPYEQYF. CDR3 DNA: TGTGCCAGCAGTGTCACCAGCGGGGTTCCCTACGAGCAGTACTTC.